These 2 T cell receptor beta chains originate from one sample sequenced in a study of T-cell reconstitution after alpha-beta-depleted transplantation in children. The TCRbeta library incorporated unique molecular identifiers. TCRdb re-derived calls from the PCR reads in MiXCR, one entry per CDR3 protein. The repertoire has about 90,000 distinct CDR3 sequences, roughly a sixth of them found once; the top ten carry 15% to 20%. Sequences were derived from PBMCs, mostly from graft donor cells, sampled 180 days after TCRalphabeta/CD19-depleted stem cell transplant. The receptors were sampled from a male patient aged 2-15 years who had a stem cell transplant for acute lymphoblastic leukemia, so the T cells may come from the graft donor.

This chain uses TRBV5-6 with TRBJ2-1, with D uncertain. Germline values: CDR1 SGHDT, CDR2 YYEEEE. The CDR3 spans 15 residues. V was trimmed by 0 bases and J by 10 bases, leaving 17 bases between them. The CDR3, as DNA: TGTGCCAGCAGCTTGGGGCGGATGCCCCCTCGAGAGCAGTTCTTC. The encoded protein is CASSLGRMPPREQFF.

This rearrangement joins TRBV6-1 to TRBJ1-2; the D gene is possibly TRBD1 (5 bases). CDR3 size: 14 residues. Per the germline V gene, CDR1 is MNHNS and CDR2 is SASEGT. The germline V and J ends were trimmed by 6 bases and 8 bases, with 19 bases remaining between them. CDR3 sequence reads: CASRTGTRGEGYTF. CDR3 nucleotides: TGTGCCAGCAGAACCGGGACGCGAGGAGAAGGCTACACCTTC.